This T cell receptor (beta chain) was obtained from a study of blood T cell repertoires in COVID-19. This CDR3 spans 14 amino acids. Trimming at V came to 0 bases and at J to 8 bases, leaving 5 bases not matched to a gene. Germline values: CDR1 SGHRS, CDR2 YFSETQ. Clones were read by immunoSEQ multiplex PCR, and TCRdb kept only the in-frame ones, dropping some. The sample has some 130,000 clones; around 90% are singletons. This sequence originates from a man in his fifties or sixties with active COVID-19. Sequenced: peripheral blood. The chain carries TRBV5-1 and TRBJ1-5, with TRBD1 matching 7 bases. The CDR3 coding sequence is TGCGCCAGCAGCTTGGAAGGGGGCGCCGAGCCCCAGCATTTT. Translating it yields CASSLEGGAEPQHF. The full variable domain, rest sourced from reference TRBV5-1 and TRBJ1-5, is KAGVTQTPRYLIKTRGQQVTLSCSPISGHRSVSWYQQTPGQGLQFLFEYFSETQRNKGNFPGRFSGRQFSNSRSEMNVSTLELGDSALYLCASSLEGGAEPQHFGDGTRLSIL.